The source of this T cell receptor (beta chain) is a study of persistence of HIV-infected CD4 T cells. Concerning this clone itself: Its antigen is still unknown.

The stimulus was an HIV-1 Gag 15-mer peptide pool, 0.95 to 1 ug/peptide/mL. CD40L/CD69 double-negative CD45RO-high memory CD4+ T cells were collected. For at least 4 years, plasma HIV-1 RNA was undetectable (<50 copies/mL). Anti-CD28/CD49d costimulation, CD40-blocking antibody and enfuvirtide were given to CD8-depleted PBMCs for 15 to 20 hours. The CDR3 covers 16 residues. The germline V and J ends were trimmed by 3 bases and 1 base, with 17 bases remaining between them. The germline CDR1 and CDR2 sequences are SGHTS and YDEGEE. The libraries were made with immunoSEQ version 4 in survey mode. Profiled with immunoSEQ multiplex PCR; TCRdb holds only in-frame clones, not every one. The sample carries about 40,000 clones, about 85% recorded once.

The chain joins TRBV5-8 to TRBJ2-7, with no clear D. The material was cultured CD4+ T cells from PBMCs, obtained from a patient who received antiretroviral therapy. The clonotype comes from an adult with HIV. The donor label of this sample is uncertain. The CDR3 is CASSWELVLWSYEQYF. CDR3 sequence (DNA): TGTGCCAGCAGCTGGGAATTGGTCCTCTGGTCCTACGAGCAGTACTTC. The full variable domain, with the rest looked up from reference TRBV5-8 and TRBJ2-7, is EAGVTQSPTHLIKTRGQQATLRCSPISGHTSVYWYQQALGLGLQFLLWYDEGEERNRGNFPPRFSGRQFPNYSSELNVNALELEDSALYLCASSWELVLWSYEQYFGPGTRLTVT.